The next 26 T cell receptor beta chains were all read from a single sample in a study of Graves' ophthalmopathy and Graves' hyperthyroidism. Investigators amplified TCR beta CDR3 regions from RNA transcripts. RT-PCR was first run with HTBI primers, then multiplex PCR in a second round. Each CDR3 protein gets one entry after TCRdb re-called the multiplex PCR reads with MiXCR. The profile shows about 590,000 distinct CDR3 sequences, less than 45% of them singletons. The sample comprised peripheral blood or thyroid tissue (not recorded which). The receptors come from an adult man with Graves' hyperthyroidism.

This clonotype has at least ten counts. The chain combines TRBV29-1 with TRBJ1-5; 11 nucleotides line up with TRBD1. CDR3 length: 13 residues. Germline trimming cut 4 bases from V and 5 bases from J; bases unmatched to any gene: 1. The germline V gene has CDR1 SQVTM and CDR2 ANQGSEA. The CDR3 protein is CSVGDRGDQPQHF. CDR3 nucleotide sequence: TGCAGCGTTGGGGACAGGGGGGATCAGCCCCAGCATTTT.

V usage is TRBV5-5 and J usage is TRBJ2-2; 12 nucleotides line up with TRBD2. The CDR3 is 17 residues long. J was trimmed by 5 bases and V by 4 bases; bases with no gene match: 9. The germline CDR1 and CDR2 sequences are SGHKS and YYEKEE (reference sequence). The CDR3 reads CASSMYGLAGPTGELFF. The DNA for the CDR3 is TGTGCCAGCAGCATGTACGGACTAGCGGGACCTACCGGGGAGCTGTTTTTT.

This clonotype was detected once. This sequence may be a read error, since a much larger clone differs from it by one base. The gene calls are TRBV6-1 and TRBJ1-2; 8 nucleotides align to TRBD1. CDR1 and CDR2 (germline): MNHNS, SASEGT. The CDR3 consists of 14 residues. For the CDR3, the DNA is TGTGTCAGCAGTGAAACCCAGGGGGCTCATGGCTACACCTTC. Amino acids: CVSSETQGAHGYTF.

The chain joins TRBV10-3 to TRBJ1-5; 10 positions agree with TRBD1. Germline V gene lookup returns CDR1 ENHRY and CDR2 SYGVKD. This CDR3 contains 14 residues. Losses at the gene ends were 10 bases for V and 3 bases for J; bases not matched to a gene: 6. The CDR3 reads CATPGQGNNQPQHF. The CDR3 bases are TGTGCCACTCCGGGACAGGGGAACAATCAGCCCCAGCATTTT.

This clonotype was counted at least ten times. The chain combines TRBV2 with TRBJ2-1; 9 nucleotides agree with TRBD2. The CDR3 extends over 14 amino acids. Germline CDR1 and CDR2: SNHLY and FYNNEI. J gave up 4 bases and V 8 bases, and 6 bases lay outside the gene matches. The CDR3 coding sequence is TGTGCCAGCTTAAGGCGGGAGGGTTACAATGAGCAGTTCTTC. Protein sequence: CASLRREGYNEQFF. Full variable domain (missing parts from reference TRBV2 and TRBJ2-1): EPEVTQTPSHQVTQMGQEVILRCVPISNHLYFYWYRQILGQKVEFLVSFYNNEISEKSEIFDDQFSVERPDGSNFTLKIRSTKLEDSAMYFCASLRREGYNEQFFGPGTRLTVL.

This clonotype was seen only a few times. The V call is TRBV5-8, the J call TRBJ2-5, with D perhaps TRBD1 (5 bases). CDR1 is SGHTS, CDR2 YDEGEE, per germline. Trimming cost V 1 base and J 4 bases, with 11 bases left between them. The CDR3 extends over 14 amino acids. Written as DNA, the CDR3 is TGTGCCAGCAGCTTGTTGGCAGGGCTAGAGACCCAGTACTTC. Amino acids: CASSLLAGLETQYF.

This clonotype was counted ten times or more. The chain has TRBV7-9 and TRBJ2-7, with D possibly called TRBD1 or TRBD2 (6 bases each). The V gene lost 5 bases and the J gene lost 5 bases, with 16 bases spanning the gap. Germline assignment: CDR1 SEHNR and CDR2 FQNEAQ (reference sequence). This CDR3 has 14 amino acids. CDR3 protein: CASSKGGGYDEQYF. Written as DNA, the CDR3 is TGTGCCAGCAGCAAAGGGGGAGGTTACGACGAGCAGTACTTC.

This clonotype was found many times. The CDR3: CASSELRGDTEAFF. CDR3 bases: TGTGCCAGCAGTGAACTACGGGGCGACACTGAAGCTTTCTTT. The rearrangement joins TRBV2 to TRBJ1-1; TRBD1 is a possible D gene (5 bases). The V gene's germline CDR1 is SNHLY and CDR2 FYNNEI. This CDR3 has 14 amino acids. V was cut by 2 bases and J by 3 bases, with 10 bases left in between.

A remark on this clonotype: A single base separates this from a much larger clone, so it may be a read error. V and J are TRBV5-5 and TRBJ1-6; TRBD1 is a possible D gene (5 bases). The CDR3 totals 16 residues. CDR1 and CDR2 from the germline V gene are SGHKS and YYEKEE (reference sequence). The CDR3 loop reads CVSTRGGRYYNSPLHF. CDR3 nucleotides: TGTGTCAGCACCCGGGGGGGACGCTACTATAATTCACCCCTCCACTTT.

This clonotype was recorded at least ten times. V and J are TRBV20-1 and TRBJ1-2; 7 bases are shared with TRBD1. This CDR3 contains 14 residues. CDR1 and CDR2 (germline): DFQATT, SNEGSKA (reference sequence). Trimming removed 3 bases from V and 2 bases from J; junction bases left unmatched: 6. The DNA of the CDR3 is TGCAGTGCTAGGGCCCCAGGGGGGAACTATGGCTACACCTTC. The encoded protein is CSARAPGGNYGYTF.

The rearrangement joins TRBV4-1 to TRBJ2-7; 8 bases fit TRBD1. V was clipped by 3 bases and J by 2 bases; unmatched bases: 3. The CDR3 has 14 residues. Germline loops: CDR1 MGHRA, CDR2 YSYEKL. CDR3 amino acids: CASSQLRGPYEQYF. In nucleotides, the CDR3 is TGCGCCAGCAGCCAGCTCAGGGGGCCCTACGAGCAGTACTTC.

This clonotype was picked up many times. CDR3 region: CATSFDRGYSPLHF. Here the CDR3 DNA reads TGTGCCACCAGCTTCGACAGGGGTTACTCACCCCTCCACTTT. The gene calls are TRBV15 and TRBJ1-6; TRBD1 aligns across 8 bases. V shed 5 bases, J shed 10 bases, and the junction held 7 bases outside the gene matches. Germline assignment: CDR1 LNHNV and CDR2 YYDKDF (reference sequence). The CDR3 runs 14 residues.

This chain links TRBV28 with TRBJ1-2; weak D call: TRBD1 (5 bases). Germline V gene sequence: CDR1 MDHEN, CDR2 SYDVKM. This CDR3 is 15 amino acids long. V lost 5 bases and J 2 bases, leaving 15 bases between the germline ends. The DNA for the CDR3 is TGTGCCAGCAGTCCCACCTCGACAGTAAACTATGGCTACACCTTC. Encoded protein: CASSPTSTVNYGYTF.

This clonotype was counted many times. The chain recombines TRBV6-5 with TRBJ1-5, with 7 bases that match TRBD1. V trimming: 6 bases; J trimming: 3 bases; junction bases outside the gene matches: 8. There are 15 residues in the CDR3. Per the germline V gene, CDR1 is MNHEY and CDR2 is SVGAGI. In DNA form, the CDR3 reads TGTGCCAGCAGCCTCTTGGGACAGCCCAATCAGCCCCAGCATTTT. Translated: CASSLLGQPNQPQHF.

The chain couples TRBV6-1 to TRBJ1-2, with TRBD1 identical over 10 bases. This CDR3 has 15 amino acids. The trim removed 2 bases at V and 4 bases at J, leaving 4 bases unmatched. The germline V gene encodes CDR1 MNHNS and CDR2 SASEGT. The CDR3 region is CASSEWDRGVYGYTF. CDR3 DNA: TGTGCCAGCAGTGAATGGGACAGGGGTGTCTATGGCTACACCTTC.

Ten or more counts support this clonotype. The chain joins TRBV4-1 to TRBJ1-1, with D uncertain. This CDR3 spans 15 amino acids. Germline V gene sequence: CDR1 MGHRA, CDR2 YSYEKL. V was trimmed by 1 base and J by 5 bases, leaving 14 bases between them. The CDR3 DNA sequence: TGCGCCAGCAGCCAAGGCGGACCCTACAGAACTGAAGCTTTCTTT. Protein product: CASSQGGPYRTEAFF.

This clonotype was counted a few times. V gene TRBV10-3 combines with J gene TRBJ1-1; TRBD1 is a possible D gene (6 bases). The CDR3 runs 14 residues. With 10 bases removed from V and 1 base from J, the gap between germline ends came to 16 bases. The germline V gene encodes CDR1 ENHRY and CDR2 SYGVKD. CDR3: CASRYSGQNTEAFF. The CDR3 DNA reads TGTGCCAGCAGATATTCGGGACAGAACACTGAAGCTTTCTTT.

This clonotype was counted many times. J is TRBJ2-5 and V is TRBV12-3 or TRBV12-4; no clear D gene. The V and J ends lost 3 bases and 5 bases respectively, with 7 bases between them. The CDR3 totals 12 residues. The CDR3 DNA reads TGTGCCAGCAGTTTTAGGGCGGAGACCCAGTACTTC. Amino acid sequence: CASSFRAETQYF.

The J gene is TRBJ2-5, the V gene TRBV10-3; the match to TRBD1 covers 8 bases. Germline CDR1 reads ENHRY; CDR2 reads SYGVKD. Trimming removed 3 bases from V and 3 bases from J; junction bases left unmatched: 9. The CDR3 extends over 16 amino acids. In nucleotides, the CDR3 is TGTGCCATCAGTGAAGATTCAGGGGGCACTGAAGAGACCCAGTACTTC. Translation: CAISEDSGGTEETQYF.

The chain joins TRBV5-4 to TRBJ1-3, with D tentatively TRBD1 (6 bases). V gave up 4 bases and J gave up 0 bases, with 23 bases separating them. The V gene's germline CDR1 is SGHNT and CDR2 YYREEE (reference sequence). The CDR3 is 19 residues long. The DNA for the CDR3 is TGTGCCAGCAGCCCAGACATTTGGGGCGGACAGAGCTCTGGAAACACCATATATTTT. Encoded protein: CASSPDIWGGQSSGNTIYF.

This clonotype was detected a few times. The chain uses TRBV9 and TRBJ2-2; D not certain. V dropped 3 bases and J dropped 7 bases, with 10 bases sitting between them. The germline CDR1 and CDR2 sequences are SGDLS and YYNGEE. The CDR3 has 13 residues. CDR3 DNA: TGTGCCAGCAGCGCAAGGACGATCGGGGAGCTGTTTTTT. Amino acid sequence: CASSARTIGELFF.

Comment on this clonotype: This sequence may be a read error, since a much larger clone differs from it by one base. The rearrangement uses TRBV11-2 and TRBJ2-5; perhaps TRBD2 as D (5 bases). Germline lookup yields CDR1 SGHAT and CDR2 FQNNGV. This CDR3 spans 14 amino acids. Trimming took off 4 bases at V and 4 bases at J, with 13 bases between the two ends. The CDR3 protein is CASSSSLEAETQYF. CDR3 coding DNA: TGTGCCAGCAGCTCGTCACTAGAGGCAGAGACCCAGTACTTC.

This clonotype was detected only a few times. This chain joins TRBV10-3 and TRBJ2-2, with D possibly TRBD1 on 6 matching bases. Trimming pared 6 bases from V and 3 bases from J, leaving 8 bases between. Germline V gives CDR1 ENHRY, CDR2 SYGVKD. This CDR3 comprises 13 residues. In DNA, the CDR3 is TGTGCCATCAGGGGACACTACACCGGGGAGCTGTTTTTT. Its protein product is CAIRGHYTGELFF.

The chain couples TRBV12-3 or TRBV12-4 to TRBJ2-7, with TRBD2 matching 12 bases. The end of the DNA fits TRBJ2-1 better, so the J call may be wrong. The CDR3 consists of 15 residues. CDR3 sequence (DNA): TGTGCCAGCAGCCGCACTAGCGGGAGGTACAATGAGCAGTTCTTC. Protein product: CASSRTSGRYNEQFF.

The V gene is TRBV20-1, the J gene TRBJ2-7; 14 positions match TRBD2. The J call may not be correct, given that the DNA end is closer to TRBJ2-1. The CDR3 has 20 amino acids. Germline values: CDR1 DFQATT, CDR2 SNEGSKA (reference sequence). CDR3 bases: TGCAGTGCCGTAGCCCCCGGGACTATGACCGGGACTAGCGGGAGAAATGAGCAGTTCTTC. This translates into CSAVAPGTMTGTSGRNEQFF.

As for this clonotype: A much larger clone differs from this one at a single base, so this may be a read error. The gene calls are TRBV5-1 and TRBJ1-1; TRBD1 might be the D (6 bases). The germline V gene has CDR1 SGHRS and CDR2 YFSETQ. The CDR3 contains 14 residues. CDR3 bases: TGTGCCAGCAGCGTAGGGGCAGGGGTCGGGGCAGCTTTCTTT. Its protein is CASSVGAGVGAAFF.